This T cell receptor beta chain emerged from a study of OX40 agonist ivuxolimab in advanced cancers. As for the study in general: Intravenous ivuxolimab was administered to patients every 2 weeks at 0.01 to 10 mg/kg. Two cutaneous melanoma patients and one hepatocellular carcinoma patient, three in all, had partial responses.

As to this clone: The antigen is unknown.

Broader study findings: Compared with CD4+, CD8+ T cells on average had more expanded clones.

The method was immunoSEQ multiplex PCR; TCRdb's version includes in-frame clones alone and lacks a portion of them. The sample includes around 60,000 clones, roughly nine tenths of them seen just once. The sample was CD4+ or CD8+ T cells sorted from blood, taken in a trial of the OX40 agonist ivuxolimab. The receptor comes from an adult with an advanced solid tumor such as melanoma, head and neck, liver or kidney cancer.

CDR3 bases: TGTGCCAGCAGTTACGGTGGGGGCCCCTACGAGCAGTACTTC. Translated, it gives CASSYGGGPYEQYF. The chain recombines TRBV6-6 with TRBJ2-7, with D perhaps TRBD1 (6 bases). The CDR3 is made up of 14 amino acids. The germline V and J ends were trimmed by 2 bases and 2 bases, with 10 bases remaining between them. Germline lookup yields CDR1 MNHNY and CDR2 SVGAGI (reference sequence).